This T cell receptor beta chain was captured in a study of blood T cells in healthy people across ages. Study information: T cells yielded about one barcoded beta molecule per two cells through template switching.

PCR was performed a second time for roughly 7 to 12 cycles using a sample-barcoded 5' primer and a J-beta primer mix. The template-switch adaptor was a 5' adaptor with 12 random nucleotides. It tagged each cDNA molecule. TCRdb re-called the 5' RACE reads through MiXCR, storing one row per CDR3 protein. The data contain 630,000 or so distinct CDR3 sequences, approximately 30% of them singletons. CDR1 and CDR2 (germline): SGDLS, YYNGEE. The CDR3 sequence is 15 residues long. V was shortened by 0 bases and J by 1 base, with 9 bases between the two germline ends. Many counts were recorded for this clonotype.

The V call is TRBV9, the J call TRBJ2-3; D remains ambiguous. The sequenced sample was blood. This TCR was recovered from an elderly woman in good health. DNA of the CDR3: TGTGCCAGCAGCGTAGGAGCTGGGGGCACAGATACGCAGTATTTT. Translated: CASSVGAGGTDTQYF.